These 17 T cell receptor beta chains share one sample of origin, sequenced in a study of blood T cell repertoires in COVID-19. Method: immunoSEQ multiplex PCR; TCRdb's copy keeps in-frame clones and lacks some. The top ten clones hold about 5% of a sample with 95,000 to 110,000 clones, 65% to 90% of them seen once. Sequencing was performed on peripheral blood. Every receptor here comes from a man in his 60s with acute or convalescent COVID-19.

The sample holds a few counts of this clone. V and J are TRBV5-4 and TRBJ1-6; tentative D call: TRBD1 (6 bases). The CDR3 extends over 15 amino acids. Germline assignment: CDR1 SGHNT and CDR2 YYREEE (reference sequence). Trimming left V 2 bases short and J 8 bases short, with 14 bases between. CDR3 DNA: TGTGCCAGCAGCTTACAACAGGGTGAACATTCACCCCTCCACTTT. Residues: CASSLQQGEHSPLHF.

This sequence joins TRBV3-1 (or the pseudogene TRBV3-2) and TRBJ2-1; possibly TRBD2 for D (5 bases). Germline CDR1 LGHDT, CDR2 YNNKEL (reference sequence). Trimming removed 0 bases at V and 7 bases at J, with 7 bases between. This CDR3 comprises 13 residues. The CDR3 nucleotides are TGTGCCAGCAGCCAAGAACGGGGAAATGAGCAGTTCTTC. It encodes CASSQERGNEQFF.

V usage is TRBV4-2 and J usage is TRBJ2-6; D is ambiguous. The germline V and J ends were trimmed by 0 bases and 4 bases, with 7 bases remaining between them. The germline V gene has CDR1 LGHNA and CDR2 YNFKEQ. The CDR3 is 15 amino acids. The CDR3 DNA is TGTGCCAGCAGCCAAGATAATGCGGGGGCCAACGTCCTGACTTTC. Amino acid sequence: CASSQDNAGANVLTF.

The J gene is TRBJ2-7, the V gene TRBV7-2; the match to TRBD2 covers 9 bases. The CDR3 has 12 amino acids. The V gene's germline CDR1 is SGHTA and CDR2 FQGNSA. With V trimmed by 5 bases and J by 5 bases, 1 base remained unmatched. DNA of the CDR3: TGTGCCAGCAGCGCGGGAGGGAACGAGCAGTACTTC. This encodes CASSAGGNEQYF.

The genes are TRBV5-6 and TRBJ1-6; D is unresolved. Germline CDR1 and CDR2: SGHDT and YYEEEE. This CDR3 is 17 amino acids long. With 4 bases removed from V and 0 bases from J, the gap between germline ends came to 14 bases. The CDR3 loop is CASSTRVVSSYNSPLHF. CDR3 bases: TGTGCCAGCAGCACTAGGGTTGTAAGCTCCTATAATTCACCCCTCCACTTT.

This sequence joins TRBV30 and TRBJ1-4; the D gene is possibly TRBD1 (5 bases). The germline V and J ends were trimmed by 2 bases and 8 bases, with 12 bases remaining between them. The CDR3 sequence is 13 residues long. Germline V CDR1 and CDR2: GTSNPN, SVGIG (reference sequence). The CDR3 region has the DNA TGTGCCTGGAGTATCCAGGGAAGGGAAAAACTGTTTTTT. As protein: CAWSIQGREKLFF.

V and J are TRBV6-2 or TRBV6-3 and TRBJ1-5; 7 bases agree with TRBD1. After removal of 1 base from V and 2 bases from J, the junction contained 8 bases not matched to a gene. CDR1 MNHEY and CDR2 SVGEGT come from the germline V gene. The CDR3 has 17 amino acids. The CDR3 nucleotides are TGTGCCAGCAGTTACTTGATAAAGGGACAGCGCAATCAGCCCCAGCATTTT. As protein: CASSYLIKGQRNQPQHF.

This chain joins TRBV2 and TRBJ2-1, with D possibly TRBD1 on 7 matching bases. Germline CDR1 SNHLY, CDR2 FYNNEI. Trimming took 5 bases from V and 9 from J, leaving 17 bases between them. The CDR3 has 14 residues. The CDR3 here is CASSYHTGEAEQFF. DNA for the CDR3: TGTGCCAGCAGTTACCATACAGGGGAGGCTGAGCAGTTCTTC.

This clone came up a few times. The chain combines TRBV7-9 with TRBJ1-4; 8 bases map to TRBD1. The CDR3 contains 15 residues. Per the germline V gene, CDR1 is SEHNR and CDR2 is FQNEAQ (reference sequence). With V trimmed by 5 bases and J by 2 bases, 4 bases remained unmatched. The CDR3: CASSGQGATNEKLFF. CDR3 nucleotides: TGTGCCAGCAGCGGGCAGGGGGCGACTAATGAAAAACTGTTTTTT.

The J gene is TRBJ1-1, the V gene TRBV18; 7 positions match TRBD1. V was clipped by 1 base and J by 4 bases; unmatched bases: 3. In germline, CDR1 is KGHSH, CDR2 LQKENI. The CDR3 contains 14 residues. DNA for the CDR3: TGTGCCAGCTCACCACAGGGGGCAGGCACTGAAGCTTTCTTT. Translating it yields CASSPQGAGTEAFF.

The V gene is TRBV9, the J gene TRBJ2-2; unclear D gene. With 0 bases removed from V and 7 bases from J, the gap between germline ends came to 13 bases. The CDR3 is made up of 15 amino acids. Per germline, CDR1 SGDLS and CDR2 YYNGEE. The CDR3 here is CASSVEVGPIGELFF. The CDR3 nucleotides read TGTGCCAGCAGCGTAGAGGTGGGCCCGATCGGGGAGCTGTTTTTT. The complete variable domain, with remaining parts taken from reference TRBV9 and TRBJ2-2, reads DSGVTQTPKHLITATGQRVTLRCSPRSGDLSVYWYQQSLDQGLQFLIQYYNGEERAKGNILERFSAQQFPDLHSELNLSSLELGDSALYFCASSVEVGPIGELFFGEGSRLTVL.

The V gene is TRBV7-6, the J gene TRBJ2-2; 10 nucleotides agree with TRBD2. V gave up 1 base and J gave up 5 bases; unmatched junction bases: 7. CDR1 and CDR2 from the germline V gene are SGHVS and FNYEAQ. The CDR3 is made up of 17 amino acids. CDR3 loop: CASSLGGAGGPTGELFF. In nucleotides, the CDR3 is TGTGCCAGCAGCTTAGGAGGAGCGGGAGGGCCGACCGGGGAGCTGTTTTTT.

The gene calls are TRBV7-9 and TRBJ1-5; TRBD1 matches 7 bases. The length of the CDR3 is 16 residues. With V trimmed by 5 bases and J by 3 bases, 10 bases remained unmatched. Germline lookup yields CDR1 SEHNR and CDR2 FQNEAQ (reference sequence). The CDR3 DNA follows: TGTGCCAGCAGCAGAACCTCGGGACAGCACAATCAGCCCCAGCATTTT. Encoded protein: CASSRTSGQHNQPQHF.

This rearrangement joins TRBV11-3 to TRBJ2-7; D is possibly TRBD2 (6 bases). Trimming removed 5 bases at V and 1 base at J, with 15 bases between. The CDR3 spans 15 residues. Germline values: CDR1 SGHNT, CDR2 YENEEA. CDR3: CASSAIRLGSYEQYF. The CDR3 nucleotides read TGTGCCAGCAGCGCTATACGACTAGGTTCCTACGAGCAGTACTTC. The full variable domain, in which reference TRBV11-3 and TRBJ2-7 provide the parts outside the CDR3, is EAGVVQSPRYKIIEKKQPVAFWCNPISGHNTLYWYLQNLGQGPELLIRYENEEAVDDSQLPKDRFSAERLKGVDSTLKIQPAELGDSAVYLCASSAIRLGSYEQYFGPGTRLTVT.

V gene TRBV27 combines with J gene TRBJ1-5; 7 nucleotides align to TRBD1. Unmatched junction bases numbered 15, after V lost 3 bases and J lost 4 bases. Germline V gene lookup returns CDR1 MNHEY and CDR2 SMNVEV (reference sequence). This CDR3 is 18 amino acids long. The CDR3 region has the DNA TGTGCCAGCAGTTTTACCCCCATACAGGGGCAGGGGAATCAGCCCCAGCATTTT. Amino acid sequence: CASSFTPIQGQGNQPQHF.

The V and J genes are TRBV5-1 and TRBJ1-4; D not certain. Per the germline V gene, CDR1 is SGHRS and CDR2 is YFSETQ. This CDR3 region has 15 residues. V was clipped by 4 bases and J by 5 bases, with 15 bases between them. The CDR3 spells CASSMESGRNEKLFF. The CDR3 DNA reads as TGCGCCAGCAGCATGGAGTCGGGAAGGAATGAAAAACTGTTTTTT.

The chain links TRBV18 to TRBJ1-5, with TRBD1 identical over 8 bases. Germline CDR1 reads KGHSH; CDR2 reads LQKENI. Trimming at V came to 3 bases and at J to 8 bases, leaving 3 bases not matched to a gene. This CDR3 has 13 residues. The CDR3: CASSPTGAEPQHF. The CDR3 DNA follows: TGTGCCAGCTCACCGACAGGGGCGGAGCCCCAGCATTTT.